Listed below are T cell receptor beta chains from one sample, sequenced in a study of Ad26.COV2.S vaccination and SARS-CoV-2 variants. Method: immunoSEQ multiplex PCR; TCRdb's copy keeps in-frame clones and lacks some. The sample has around 370,000 clones; around 83% are singletons. Sample: peripheral blood, taken in a trial of Ad26.COV2.S vaccine versus placebo. These receptors were collected from a person between 18 and 65 years old who received the Ad26.COV2.S COVID-19 vaccine or a placebo. The CDR3 runs from the conserved cysteine through the conserved F or W. Each record gives: V gene, J gene, CDR3 protein.

V: TRBV4-1
J: TRBJ2-2
CDR3: CASSQGVSGSDTGELFF

V: TRBV2
J: TRBJ2-1
CDR3: CASSEARVPSNEQFF

V: TRBV19
J: TRBJ1-1
CDR3: CASSISPGQNTEAFF

V: TRBV10-2
J: TRBJ2-1
CDR3: CASSPVGRGTNNEQFF

V: TRBV10-3
J: TRBJ1-4
CDR3: CAIRQSATNEKLFF

V: TRBV9
J: TRBJ2-1
CDR3: CASSVGGGFYNEQFF

V: TRBV30
J: TRBJ2-5
CDR3: CAWSRTGGETQYF

V: TRBV11-3
J: TRBJ2-3
CDR3: CASSLSSGGTDTQYF

V: TRBV4-3
J: TRBJ2-7
CDR3: CASSQDASGQGAPEQYF

V: TRBV2
J: TRBJ1-1
CDR3: CASDRDRGQGAFF

V: TRBV18
J: TRBJ2-3
CDR3: CASSPGLGDTQYF

V: TRBV11-2
J: TRBJ2-1
CDR3: CASSTGTSGTNEQFF

V: TRBV7-9
J: TRBJ2-5
CDR3: CASSSSRTGRETQYF

V: TRBV5-1
J: TRBJ1-2
CDR3: CASSFGRGDYGYTF

V: TRBV28
J: TRBJ1-6
CDR3: CASSFRPLGDNSPLHF

V: TRBV25-1
J: TRBJ2-1
CDR3: CASSEPPSTSALRNEQFF

V: TRBV19
J: TRBJ2-7
CDR3: CASSITGSSYEQYF

V: TRBV13
J: TRBJ2-5
CDR3: CASSRGGEETQYF

V: TRBV3-1/TRBV3-2
J: TRBJ2-7
CDR3: CASSQGTGSYEQYF

V: TRBV28
J: TRBJ2-5
CDR3: CASSSQGGGKETQYF

V: TRBV28
J: TRBJ1-6
CDR3: CASNPYSSYNSPLHF

V: TRBV19
J: TRBJ1-6
CDR3: CASSRFPGQGYSPLHF

V: TRBV5-1
J: TRBJ2-1
CDR3: CASSLAAGDEQFF

V: TRBV19
J: TRBJ2-5
CDR3: CASSKGRTSGQETQYF

V: TRBV13
J: TRBJ2-5
CDR3: CASSLTGTETQYF

V: TRBV29-1
J: TRBJ2-1
CDR3: CSVASNEQFF

V: TRBV6-6
J: TRBJ2-7
CDR3: CASNDGTGRYEQYF

V: TRBV12-5
J: TRBJ2-1
CDR3: CASGTGWDNEQFF

V: TRBV5-4
J: TRBJ2-1
CDR3: CASSLEREGRKQFF

V: TRBV30
J: TRBJ1-3
CDR3: CAWSVVGNTIYF

V: TRBV4-3
J: TRBJ2-1
CDR3: CASSLLAGNYNEQFF

V: TRBV5-4
J: TRBJ1-2
CDR3: CASSQDRRSYGYTF

V: TRBV3-1/TRBV3-2
J: TRBJ2-7
CDR3: CASSQGHGTGPYEQYF

V: TRBV7-9
J: TRBJ2-2
CDR3: CASSLEAGGPTGELFF

V: TRBV24-1
J: TRBJ2-1
CDR3: CATSDLSSSGIVNEQFF

V: TRBV9
J: TRBJ2-7
CDR3: CASSVGRGSRYEQYF

V: TRBV9
J: TRBJ2-5
CDR3: CASSVPRETQYF

V: TRBV5-4
J: TRBJ2-7
CDR3: CASSSGGGVGEQYF

V: TRBV7-2
J: TRBJ2-7
CDR3: CASSLRREGSYEQYF

V: TRBV4-1
J: TRBJ1-5
CDR3: CASSQDGGIGNQPQHF

V: TRBV4-1
J: TRBJ1-3
CDR3: CASSQDLKGHSGNTIYF

V: TRBV4-3
J: TRBJ2-3
CDR3: CASSQDFSTDTQYF

V: TRBV6-5
J: TRBJ1-2
CDR3: CASRSTFPDGYTF

V: TRBV2
J: TRBJ2-2
CDR3: CASRMQGTGGGELFF

V: TRBV7-2
J: TRBJ2-5
CDR3: CASSSLRETQYF

V: TRBV30
J: TRBJ2-5
CDR3: CAWSARAQETQYF

V: TRBV28
J: TRBJ1-6
CDR3: CASSLLAAMDSPLHF

V: TRBV5-6
J: TRBJ2-1
CDR3: CASSLGDTYNEQFF

V: TRBV4-1
J: TRBJ2-5
CDR3: CASSQGLATYQETQYF

V: TRBV20-1
J: TRBJ2-5
CDR3: CSAFMAETQYF

V: TRBV5-4
J: TRBJ2-5
CDR3: CASSPDSKTQYF

V: TRBV9
J: TRBJ2-2
CDR3: CASSPPRAGGPGELFF

V: TRBV9
J: TRBJ2-7
CDR3: CASSVVLEGGEQYF

V: TRBV4-3
J: TRBJ2-3
CDR3: CASSQGLAGEGTQYF

V: TRBV24-1
J: TRBJ1-2
CDR3: CATSETRRGFYGYTF

V: TRBV5-4
J: TRBJ1-2
CDR3: CASSLMPSSNTPFYGYTF

V: TRBV9
J: TRBJ2-3
CDR3: CASSVASNRGSTDTQYF

V: TRBV29-1
J: TRBJ2-5
CDR3: CSVPPGQGGQETQYF

V: TRBV3-1/TRBV3-2
J: TRBJ2-7
CDR3: CASSRRTETYEQYF